The next 14 T cell receptor beta chains were all read from a single sample in a study of cytomegalovirus exposure and HLA in healthy donors. The method was immunoSEQ multiplex PCR; TCRdb's version includes in-frame clones alone and lacks a portion of them. Among under 300,000 clones listed, about 90% were seen once. Sequenced: PBMCs. These receptors were collected from a woman aged 25 to 39 in good health and CMV-seropositive.

The chain couples TRBV4-1 to TRBJ2-2; D unresolved. CDR3 length: 13 residues. The germline V gene has CDR1 MGHRA and CDR2 YSYEKL. V shed 5 bases and J shed 4 bases, with 8 bases lying between them. CDR3: CASSSTGTGELFF. Written as DNA, the CDR3 is TGCGCCAGCAGCTCTACGGGCACCGGGGAGCTGTTTTTT.

Worth noting for this clone: One end of the junction is discordant with germline, which a read error may explain. The chain links TRBV4-1 to TRBJ2-1, with D perhaps TRBD1 (5 bases). The CDR3 extends over 12 amino acids. Germline CDR1 reads MGHRA; CDR2 reads YSYEKL. CDR3 protein: CASSQTQGSLLF. As DNA, the CDR3 is TGCGCCAGCAGCCAGACCCAGGGTTCCCTTCTCTTC.

This chain uses TRBV6-5 with TRBJ1-1, with D tentatively TRBD1 (5 bases). The CDR3 consists of 14 residues. V lost 8 bases to trimming and J lost 7 bases, with 20 bases between them. In germline, CDR1 is MNHEY, CDR2 SVGAGI. CDR3 sequence reads: CASSLEPLGREAFF. The CDR3 DNA follows: TGTGCCAGCTCGCTAGAACCCTTGGGGCGTGAAGCTTTCTTT.

The V gene is TRBV2, the J gene TRBJ2-3; no reliable D call. The germline gives CDR1 SNHLY, CDR2 FYNNEI. The length of the CDR3 is 12 residues. V was pared by 3 bases and J by 15 bases, with 16 bases between. CDR3 in DNA: TGTGCCAGCAGTGATCCCACCACAATATTATATTTT. Protein: CASSDPTTILYF. The full variable domain, with the rest looked up from reference TRBV2 and TRBJ2-3, is EPEVTQTPSHQVTQMGQEVILRCVPISNHLYFYWYRQILGQKVEFLVSFYNNEISEKSEIFDDQFSVERPDGSNFTLKIRSTKLEDSAMYFCASSDPTTILYFGPGTRLTVL.

The chain joins TRBV10-3 to TRBJ2-7; 8 bases map to TRBD1. The CDR3 contains 12 residues. Germline values: CDR1 ENHRY, CDR2 SYGVKD. The junction had 6 bases not matched to a gene; V was cut back by 8 bases and J by 6 bases. CDR3 loop: CAIERTGGEQYF. Here the CDR3 DNA reads TGTGCCATCGAAAGAACAGGGGGCGAGCAGTACTTC.

CDR3 residues: CASSLLEYEQYF. The CDR3 DNA reads TGTGCCAGCAGCTTACTAGAATACGAGCAGTACTTC. The chain is built from TRBV11-2 and TRBJ2-7, with D unresolved. The CDR3 extends over 12 amino acids. CDR1 and CDR2 from the germline V gene are SGHAT and FQNNGV. V was shortened by 2 bases and J by 4 bases, with 6 bases between the two germline ends.

The chain couples TRBV7-9 to TRBJ2-7, with a tentative D call TRBD1 (6 bases). The CDR3 contains 16 residues. The V and J ends lost 4 bases and 1 base respectively, with 17 bases between them. In germline, CDR1 is SEHNR, CDR2 FQNEAQ (reference sequence). In nucleotides, the CDR3 is TGTGCCAGCAGCTCCCCACAGGGCGGTGGGTCCTACGAGCAGTACTTC. Residues: CASSSPQGGGSYEQYF.

This clone is medium-sized. The chain is built from TRBV27 and TRBJ2-7, with TRBD1 identical over 8 bases. The trim removed 2 bases at V and 4 bases at J, leaving 10 bases unmatched. The length of the CDR3 is 16 residues. CDR1 MNHEY and CDR2 SMNVEV come from the germline V gene (reference sequence). As DNA, the CDR3 is TGTGCCAGCAGTTTAGGTGCTGGGGACAGGAGATACGAGCAGTACTTC. Its protein is CASSLGAGDRRYEQYF.

CDR3 region: CASSDSSHRAYEQYF. CDR3 nucleotides: TGCGCCAGCAGCGACTCTTCTCACAGGGCCTACGAGCAGTACTTC. This sequence joins TRBV5-1 and TRBJ2-7; possible D gene TRBD1, 6 bases. Germline CDR1 SGHRS, CDR2 YFSETQ. V shed 4 bases and J shed 2 bases, with 16 bases lying between them. The CDR3 extends over 15 amino acids.

V gene TRBV29-1 combines with J gene TRBJ1-1; D is unresolved. Germline V lookup: CDR1 SQVTM, CDR2 ANQGSEA. V was shortened by 4 bases and J by 4 bases, with 10 bases between the two germline ends. The CDR3 extends over 12 amino acids. The CDR3 region is CSVGYSGTEAFF. Written as DNA, the CDR3 is TGCAGCGTTGGGTACAGCGGCACTGAAGCTTTCTTT.

Notes on this clone: This specimen includes other DNA sequences encoding the same CDR3. This chain connects TRBV5-4 to TRBJ2-7, with 7 bases lining up with TRBD1. Germline V CDR1 and CDR2: SGHNT, YYREEE (reference sequence). V shed 1 base and J 2 bases; nucleotides not matched to a gene: 0. The length of the CDR3 is 13 residues. The CDR3 loop is CASSLQGAYEQYF. CDR3 DNA sequence: TGTGCCAGCAGCTTGCAGGGGGCCTACGAGCAGTACTTC.

CDR3 bases: TGTGCCAGTGATCGGACAGGGTCTGGGGCCAACGTCCTGACTTTC. Its translation is CASDRTGSGANVLTF. The rearrangement uses TRBV19 and TRBJ2-6; 8 positions match TRBD1. The germline gives CDR1 LNHDA, CDR2 SQIVND (reference sequence). J lost 1 base, V lost 8 bases, and 4 bases had no gene match. The CDR3 is made up of 15 amino acids.

The chain uses TRBV15 and TRBJ2-2, with TRBD2 as a possible D gene (6 bases). Germline lookup yields CDR1 LNHNV and CDR2 YYDKDF (reference sequence). Trimming removed 0 bases from V and 7 bases from J, with 9 bases in between. The CDR3 loop spans 14 amino acids. In DNA form, the CDR3 reads TGTGCCACCAGCAGAGAGACTAGTAACGGGGAGCTGTTTTTT. Translated, it gives CATSRETSNGELFF.

The gene calls are TRBV7-2 and TRBJ2-4; D is perhaps TRBD2 (6 bases). Trimming cost V 1 base and J 0 bases, with 19 bases left between them. The CDR3 spans 19 residues. Germline CDR1 reads SGHTA; CDR2 reads FQGNSA. CDR3 loop: CASSLVGGGLQLAKNIQYF. As DNA, the CDR3 is TGTGCCAGCAGCTTAGTGGGGGGAGGCCTCCAACTAGCCAAAAACATTCAGTACTTC.